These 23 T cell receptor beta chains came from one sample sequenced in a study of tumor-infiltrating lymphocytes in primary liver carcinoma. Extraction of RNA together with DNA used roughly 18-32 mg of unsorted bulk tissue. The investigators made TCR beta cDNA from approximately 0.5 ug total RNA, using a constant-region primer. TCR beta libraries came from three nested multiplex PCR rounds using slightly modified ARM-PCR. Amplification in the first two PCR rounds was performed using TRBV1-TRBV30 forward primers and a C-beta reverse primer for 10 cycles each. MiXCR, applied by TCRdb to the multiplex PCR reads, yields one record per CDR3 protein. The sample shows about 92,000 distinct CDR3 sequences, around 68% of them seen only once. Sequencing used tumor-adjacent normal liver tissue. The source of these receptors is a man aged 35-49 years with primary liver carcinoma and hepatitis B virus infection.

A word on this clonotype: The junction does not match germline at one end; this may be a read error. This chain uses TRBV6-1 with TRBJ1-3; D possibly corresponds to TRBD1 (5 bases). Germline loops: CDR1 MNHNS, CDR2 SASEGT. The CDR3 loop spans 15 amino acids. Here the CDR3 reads CVSSVTGYSGNTIYF. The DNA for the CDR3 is TGTGTCAGCAGTGTTACAGGCTACTCTGGAAACACTATATATTTT.

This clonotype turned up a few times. CDR3 loop: CASSSTGWKGYEQYF. The CDR3 coding sequence is TGTGCCAGCAGCTCGACAGGATGGAAGGGATACGAGCAGTACTTC. The V gene is TRBV28, the J gene TRBJ2-7; maybe TRBD1 (6 bases). Germline V gene lookup returns CDR1 MDHEN and CDR2 SYDVKM. V shed 6 bases and J shed 4 bases, with 19 bases lying between them. This CDR3 has 15 amino acids. The whole variable domain, filled in from reference TRBV28 and TRBJ2-7, reads DVKVTQSSRYLVKRTGEKVFLECVQDMDHENMFWYRQDPGLGLRLIYFSYDVKMKEKGDIPEGYSVSREKKERFSLILESASTNQTSMYLCASSSTGWKGYEQYFGPGTRLTVT.

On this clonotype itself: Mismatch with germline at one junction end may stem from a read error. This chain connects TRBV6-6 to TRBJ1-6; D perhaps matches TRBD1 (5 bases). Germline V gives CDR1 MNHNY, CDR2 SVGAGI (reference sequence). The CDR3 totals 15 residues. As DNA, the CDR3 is TGTACCAGCAGTTGCTCGGAGGGGATTAATTCACCCCTCCTCTTT. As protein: CTSSCSEGINSPLLF.

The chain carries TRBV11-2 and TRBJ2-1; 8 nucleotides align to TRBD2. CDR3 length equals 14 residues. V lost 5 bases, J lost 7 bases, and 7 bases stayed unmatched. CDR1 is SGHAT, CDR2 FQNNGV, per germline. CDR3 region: CASSAAGDRNEQFF. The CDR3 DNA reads TGTGCCAGCAGCGCAGCGGGAGATCGTAATGAGCAGTTCTTC.

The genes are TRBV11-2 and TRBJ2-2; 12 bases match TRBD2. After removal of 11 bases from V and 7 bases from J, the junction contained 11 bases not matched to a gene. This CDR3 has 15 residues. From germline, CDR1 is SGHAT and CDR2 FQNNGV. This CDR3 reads CAGRETSGRSGELFF. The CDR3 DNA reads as TGTGCCGGTAGGGAGACTAGCGGGAGAAGCGGGGAGCTGTTTTTT.

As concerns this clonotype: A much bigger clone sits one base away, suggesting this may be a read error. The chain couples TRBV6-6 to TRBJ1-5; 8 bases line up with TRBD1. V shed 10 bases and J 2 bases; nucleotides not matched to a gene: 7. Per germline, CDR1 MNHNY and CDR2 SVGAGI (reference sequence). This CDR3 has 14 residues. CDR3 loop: CAISQGAGNQPQHF. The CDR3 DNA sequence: TGTGCCATCAGCCAGGGGGCCGGCAATCAGCCCCAGCATTTT.

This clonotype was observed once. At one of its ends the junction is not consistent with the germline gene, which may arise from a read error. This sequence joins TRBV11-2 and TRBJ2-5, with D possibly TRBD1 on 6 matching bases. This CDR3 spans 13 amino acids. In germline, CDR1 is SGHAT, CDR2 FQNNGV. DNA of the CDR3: TGTGCCAGCAGCTTAGGACAGGAAGAGACCCACTGCTTC. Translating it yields CASSLGQEETHCF.

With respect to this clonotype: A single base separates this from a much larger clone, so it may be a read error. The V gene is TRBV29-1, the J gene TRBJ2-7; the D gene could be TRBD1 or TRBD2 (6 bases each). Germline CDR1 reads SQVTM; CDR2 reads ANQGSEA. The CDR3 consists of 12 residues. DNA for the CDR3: TGCAGCGTTGGGAGGGGGTTCGGCGAGCAGAACTTC. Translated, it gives CSVGRGFGEQNF.

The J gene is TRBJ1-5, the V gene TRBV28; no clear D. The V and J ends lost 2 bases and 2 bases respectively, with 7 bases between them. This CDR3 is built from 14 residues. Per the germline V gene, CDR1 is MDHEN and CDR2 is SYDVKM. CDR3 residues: CASSLARGNQPQHF. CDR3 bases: TGTGCCAGCAGTTTAGCAAGGGGCAATCAGCCCCAGCATTTT.

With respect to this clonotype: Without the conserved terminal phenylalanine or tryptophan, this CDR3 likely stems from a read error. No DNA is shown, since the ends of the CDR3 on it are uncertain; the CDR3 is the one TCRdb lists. The CDR3 here is CARSYSSTSGRGGVFL. The chain employs TRBV11-2 and TRBJ2-1; no check of the table's D call, TRBD2, against the DNA was made. The CDR3 has 16 amino acids, counting both end residues. Germline V lookup: CDR1 SGHAT, CDR2 FQNNGV.

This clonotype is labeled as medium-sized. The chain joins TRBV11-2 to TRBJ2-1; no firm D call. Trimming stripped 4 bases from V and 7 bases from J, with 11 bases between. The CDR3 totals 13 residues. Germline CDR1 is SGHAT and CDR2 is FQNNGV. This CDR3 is CASSSGPGNEQFF. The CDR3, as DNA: TGTGCCAGCAGCTCCGGACCCGGTAATGAGCAGTTCTTC.

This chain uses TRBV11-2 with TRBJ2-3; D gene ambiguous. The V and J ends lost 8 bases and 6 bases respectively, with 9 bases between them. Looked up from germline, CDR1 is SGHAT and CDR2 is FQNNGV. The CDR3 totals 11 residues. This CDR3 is CASGSRDTQYF. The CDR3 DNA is TGTGCCAGCGGCTCTAGGGATACGCAGTATTTT.

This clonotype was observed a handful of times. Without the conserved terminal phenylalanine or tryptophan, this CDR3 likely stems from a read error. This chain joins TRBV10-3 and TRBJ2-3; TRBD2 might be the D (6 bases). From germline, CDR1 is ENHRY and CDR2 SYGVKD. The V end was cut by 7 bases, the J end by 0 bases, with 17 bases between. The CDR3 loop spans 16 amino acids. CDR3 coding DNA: TGTGCCATCACGAGGCAGGGCGGGACCAGCACAGATACGCAGTATCTT. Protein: CAITRQGGTSTDTQYL.

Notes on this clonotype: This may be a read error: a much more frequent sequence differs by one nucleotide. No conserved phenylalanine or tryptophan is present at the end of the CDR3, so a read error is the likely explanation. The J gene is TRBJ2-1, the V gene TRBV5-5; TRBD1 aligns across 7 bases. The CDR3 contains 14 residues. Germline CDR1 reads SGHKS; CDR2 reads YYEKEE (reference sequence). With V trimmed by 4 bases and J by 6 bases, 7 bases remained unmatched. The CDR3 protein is CASSQGTVSNEQFL. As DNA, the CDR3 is TGTGCCAGCAGCCAGGGGACAGTGAGCAATGAGCAGTTCCTC.

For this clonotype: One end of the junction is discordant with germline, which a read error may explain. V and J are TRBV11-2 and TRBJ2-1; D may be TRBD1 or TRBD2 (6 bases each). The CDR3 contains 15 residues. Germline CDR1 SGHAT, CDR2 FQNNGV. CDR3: CANSLGGSSYNEQLF. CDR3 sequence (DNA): TGTGCCAACAGCTTAGGGGGGAGCTCCTACAATGAGCAGTTATTC.

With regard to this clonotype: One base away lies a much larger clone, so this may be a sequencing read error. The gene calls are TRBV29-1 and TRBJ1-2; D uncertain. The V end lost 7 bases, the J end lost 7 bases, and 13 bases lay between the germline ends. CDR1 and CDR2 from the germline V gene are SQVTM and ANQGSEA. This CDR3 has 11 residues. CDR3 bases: TGCAGCGGTGATACCGAGGGTGGCTACACCTTC. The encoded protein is CSGDTEGGYTF.

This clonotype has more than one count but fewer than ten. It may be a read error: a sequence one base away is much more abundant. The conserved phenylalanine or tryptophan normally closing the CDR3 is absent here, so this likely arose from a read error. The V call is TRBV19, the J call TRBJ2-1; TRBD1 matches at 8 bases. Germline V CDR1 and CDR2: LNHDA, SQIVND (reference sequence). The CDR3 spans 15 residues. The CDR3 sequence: CASSPRTGSYDEQFL. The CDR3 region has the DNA TGTGCCAGTAGTCCTCGGACAGGGTCCTACGATGAGCAGTTCCTC.

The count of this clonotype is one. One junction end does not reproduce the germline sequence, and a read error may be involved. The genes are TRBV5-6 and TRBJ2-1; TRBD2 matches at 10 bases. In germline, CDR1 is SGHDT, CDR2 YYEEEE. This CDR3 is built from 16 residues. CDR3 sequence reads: CASSFRGLAFYDEQFF. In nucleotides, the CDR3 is TGTGCCAGCAGCTTTCGGGGACTAGCGTTCTACGATGAGCAATTCTTC.

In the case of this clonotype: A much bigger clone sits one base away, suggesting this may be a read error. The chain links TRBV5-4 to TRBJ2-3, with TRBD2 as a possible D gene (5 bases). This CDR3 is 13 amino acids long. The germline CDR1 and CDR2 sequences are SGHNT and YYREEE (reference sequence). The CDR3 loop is CAGSTQLADTQYF. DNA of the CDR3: TGTGCCGGCAGCACCCAACTAGCAGATACGCAGTATTTT.

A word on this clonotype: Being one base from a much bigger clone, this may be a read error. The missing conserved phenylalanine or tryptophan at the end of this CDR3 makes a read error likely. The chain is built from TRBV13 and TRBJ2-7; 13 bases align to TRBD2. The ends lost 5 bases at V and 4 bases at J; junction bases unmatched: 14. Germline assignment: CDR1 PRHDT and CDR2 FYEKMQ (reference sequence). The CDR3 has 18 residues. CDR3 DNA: TGTGCCAGCAGCGTCGGACTAGCGGGGGCAAGTGGGAGGTACGAGCAGTACTTA. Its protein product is CASSVGLAGASGRYEQYL.

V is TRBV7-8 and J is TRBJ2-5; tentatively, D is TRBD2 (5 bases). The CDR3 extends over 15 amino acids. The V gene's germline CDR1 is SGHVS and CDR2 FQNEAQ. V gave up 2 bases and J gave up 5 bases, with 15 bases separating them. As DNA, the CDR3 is TGTGCCAGCAGCTTATCTGACGGGAATGGGGAGACCCAGTACTTC. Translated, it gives CASSLSDGNGETQYF.

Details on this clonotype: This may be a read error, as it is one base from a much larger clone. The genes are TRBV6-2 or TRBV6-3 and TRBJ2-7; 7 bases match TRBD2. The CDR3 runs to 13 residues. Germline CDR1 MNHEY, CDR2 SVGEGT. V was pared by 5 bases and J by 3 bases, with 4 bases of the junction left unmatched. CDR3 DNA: TGTGCCAGCAGTGGACTAGTGGGCTACGAGCAGTACTTC. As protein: CASSGLVGYEQYF.

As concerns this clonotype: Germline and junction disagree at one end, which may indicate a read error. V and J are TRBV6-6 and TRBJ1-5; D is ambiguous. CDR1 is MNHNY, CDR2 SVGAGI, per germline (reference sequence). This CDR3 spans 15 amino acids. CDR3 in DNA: TGTACCAGAAGTTACCTGAGGCACGGTGATCAGCCCCAGCATTTT. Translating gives CTRSYLRHGDQPQHF.